The 23 T cell receptor beta chains in this list originate from one sample, sequenced in a study of cytomegalovirus exposure and HLA in healthy donors. PCR employed 60 Vbeta and 13 Jbeta primers. The data were produced by immunoSEQ multiplex PCR, yet TCRdb's version contains in-frame clones alone and is incomplete. The sample shows about 170,000 clones, just over 70% of them seen only once. Material for sequencing was PBMCs. All receptors derive from a human donor in good health.

V usage is TRBV5-1 and J usage is TRBJ2-5, with TRBD2 matching over 8 bases. This CDR3 comprises 15 residues. V shed 0 bases, J shed 4 bases, and the junction held 5 bases outside the gene matches. From germline, CDR1 is SGHRS and CDR2 YFSETQ. CDR3: CASSLAGTSRETQYF. CDR3 in DNA: TGCGCCAGCAGCTTGGCCGGGACTAGTAGAGAGACCCAGTACTTC.

The J gene is TRBJ2-6, the V gene TRBV6-1, with 10 nucleotides matching TRBD1. In germline, CDR1 is MNHNS, CDR2 SASEGT. V shed 6 bases, J shed 3 bases, and the junction held 2 bases outside the gene matches. There are 15 residues in the CDR3. The CDR3 spells CASRGTGVGANVLTF. The CDR3 bases are TGTGCCAGCAGGGGGACAGGGGTTGGGGCCAACGTCCTGACTTTC.

J is TRBJ2-3 and V is TRBV5-1; 12 positions agree with TRBD2. With V trimmed by 5 bases and J by 6 bases, 4 bases remained unmatched. Per germline, CDR1 SGHRS and CDR2 YFSETQ. The CDR3 length is 14 residues. CDR3 sequence reads: CASRLAGGSDTQYF. In nucleotides, the CDR3 is TGCGCCAGCAGGCTAGCGGGGGGGAGTGATACGCAGTATTTT.

In the case of this clone: At one end, the junction sequence differs from germline, possibly due to a read error. DNA for the CDR3: TGTGCCAGCAGCAAACGGGACGGCTCAATTAAGAAACCCCCGGGGGGCTTC. Translation: CASSKRDGSIKKPPGGF. This sequence joins TRBV13 and TRBJ1-2, with D maybe TRBD1 (5 bases). Germline CDR1 reads PRHDT; CDR2 reads FYEKMQ (reference sequence). The CDR3 is 17 residues long.

This clone was seen just once. The chain employs TRBV29-1 and TRBJ2-7; D gene ambiguous. CDR1 and CDR2 from the germline V gene are SQVTM and ANQGSEA. This CDR3 region has 10 residues. The V and J ends lost 4 bases and 6 bases respectively, with 7 bases between them. In DNA form, the CDR3 reads TGCAGCGTTGTTCTAGGCGAGCAGTACTTC. The encoded protein is CSVVLGEQYF.

This clone has a handful of counts. The CDR3 region is CASSLQHRDEQYF. CDR3 bases: TGTGCCAGCAGTTTACAACACAGGGACGAGCAGTACTTC. This sequence joins TRBV7-2 and TRBJ2-7; possible D gene TRBD1, 6 bases. V lost 6 bases, J lost 5 bases, and 14 bases lay in between. The germline V gene has CDR1 SGHTA and CDR2 FQGNSA. This CDR3 region has 13 residues.

This clone turned up a few times. This chain uses TRBV2 with TRBJ1-1; weak D call: TRBD1 (5 bases). The CDR3 runs 13 residues. Trimming removed 6 bases from V and 1 base from J, with 9 bases in between. From germline, CDR1 is SNHLY and CDR2 FYNNEI. The CDR3 here is CASSPGGNTEAFF. CDR3 sequence (DNA): TGTGCCAGCAGCCCCGGGGGGAACACTGAAGCTTTCTTT.

The chain links TRBV4-3 to TRBJ2-7, with D possibly matching TRBD1 (6 bases). This CDR3 is built from 14 residues. The V gene's germline CDR1 is LGHNA and CDR2 YSLEER. The V and J ends lost 3 bases and 3 bases respectively, with 12 bases between them. As DNA, the CDR3 is TGCGCCAGCAGCCAGGATGGGGGCCTCTACGAGCAGTACTTC. Translated: CASSQDGGLYEQYF.

Here the CDR3 reads CASSQDSAGSNYGYTF. DNA for the CDR3: TGCGCCAGCAGCCAAGATTCTGCAGGGTCTAACTATGGCTACACCTTC. V is TRBV4-3 and J is TRBJ1-2, with a possible D match to TRBD1 (5 bases). This CDR3 is built from 16 residues. Looked up from germline, CDR1 is LGHNA and CDR2 is YSLEER. The V end lost 0 bases, the J end lost 0 bases, and 11 bases lay between the germline ends.

The chain uses TRBV28 and TRBJ2-1; 9 positions match TRBD2. Germline V gives CDR1 MDHEN, CDR2 SYDVKM. With 4 bases clipped from V and 6 bases from J, the junction kept 10 bases outside the gene matches. The CDR3 sequence is 16 residues long. CDR3 region: CASSSQSAGGLNEQFF. The CDR3 DNA follows: TGTGCCAGCAGTTCCCAGAGCGCGGGGGGGCTCAATGAGCAGTTCTTC.

V is TRBV19 and J is TRBJ2-5; 7 bases are a match to TRBD1. The J call may be incorrect, as the DNA end agrees better with TRBJ2-7. CDR3 length: 13 residues. Germline V gene lookup returns CDR1 LNHDA and CDR2 SQIVND (reference sequence). The CDR3 here is CASSAGTVYEQYF. As DNA, the CDR3 is TGTGCCAGTAGTGCCGGGACAGTCTACGAGCAGTACTTC.

This sequence joins TRBV27 and TRBJ1-3; D call uncertain. V was cut by 5 bases and J by 0 bases, with 17 bases left in between. This CDR3 contains 17 residues. Germline V gene lookup returns CDR1 MNHEY and CDR2 SMNVEV (reference sequence). In DNA, the CDR3 is TGTGCCAGCAGTGCCGGAGGAGGGCCGTACTCTGGAAACACCATATATTTT. Its protein product is CASSAGGGPYSGNTIYF.

This chain uses TRBV20-1 with TRBJ1-1; D ambiguous. Germline values: CDR1 DFQATT, CDR2 SNEGSKA (reference sequence). V was pared by 6 bases and J by 1 base, with 6 bases between. The CDR3 has 11 residues. The CDR3 nucleotides read TGCAGTGCCTCGGGGAACACTGAAGCTTTCTTT. Translated: CSASGNTEAFF.

The CDR3 nucleotides are TGTGCCAGCAGCTTAGTTCTTGGACAGGGGAGGGAGACCCAGTACTTC. Translation gives CASSLVLGQGRETQYF. J is TRBJ2-5 and V is TRBV7-2; 9 nucleotides match TRBD1. Germline V gives CDR1 SGHTA, CDR2 FQGNSA. Trimming at V came to 1 base and at J to 5 bases, leaving 8 bases not matched to a gene. The CDR3 is 16 amino acids.

This rearrangement joins TRBV5-1 to TRBJ1-6, with unresolved D. V lost 4 bases, J lost 7 bases, and 9 bases lay in between. This CDR3 has 13 residues. CDR1 and CDR2 (germline): SGHRS, YFSETQ. CDR3 amino acids: CASSPAENSPLHF. For the CDR3, the DNA is TGCGCCAGCAGCCCCGCGGAAAATTCACCCCTCCACTTT.

The V call is TRBV4-1, the J call TRBJ1-2, with D possibly being TRBD1 (5 bases). V was pared by 1 base and J by 1 base, with 16 bases between. Germline V CDR1 and CDR2: MGHRA, YSYEKL. The CDR3 runs to 17 residues. The CDR3 DNA follows: TGCGCCAGCAGCCAAGGGGGAGGAACAGGCTTTAACTATGGCTACACCTTC. Translating gives CASSQGGGTGFNYGYTF.

This clone was recorded once. The V and J genes are TRBV29-1 and TRBJ1-1; 9 nucleotides align to TRBD1. V was clipped by 5 bases and J by 0 bases; unmatched bases: 7. The CDR3 extends over 15 amino acids. CDR1 and CDR2 from the germline V gene are SQVTM and ANQGSEA. CDR3 in DNA: TGCAGCGTTTTACAGGGGGCCTGGATGAACACTGAAGCTTTCTTT. This sequence encodes CSVLQGAWMNTEAFF.

Only a few counts were recorded for this clone. The rearrangement links TRBV5-6 to TRBJ1-2, with 7 bases matching TRBD1. The germline V gene encodes CDR1 SGHDT and CDR2 YYEEEE. J was trimmed by 2 bases and V by 6 bases; bases with no gene match: 4. The CDR3 loop spans 13 amino acids. DNA of the CDR3: TGTGCCAGCACCGCGACAGGGAACTATGGCTACACCTTC. Encoded protein: CASTATGNYGYTF.

The genes are TRBV2 and TRBJ2-1; D might be TRBD2 (6 bases). Germline lookup yields CDR1 SNHLY and CDR2 FYNNEI. V gave up 3 bases and J gave up 5 bases, with 17 bases separating them. The CDR3 contains 16 residues. In DNA, the CDR3 is TGTGCCAGCAGTGATGAGATACTAGCCCCCCACAATGAGCAGTTCTTC. It specifies CASSDEILAPHNEQFF.

Only one count was recorded for this clone. The rearrangement uses TRBV9 and TRBJ2-5; D is unresolved. The germline V gene encodes CDR1 SGDLS and CDR2 YYNGEE. The CDR3 is 11 residues long. V was clipped by 3 bases and J by 2 bases, with 2 bases between them. In DNA form, the CDR3 reads TGTGCCAGCAGCGCTCAAGAGACCCAGTACTTC. Its translation is CASSAQETQYF.

The chain joins TRBV5-6 to TRBJ2-2, with D perhaps TRBD2 (5 bases). The CDR3 covers 14 residues. Trimming left V 1 base short and J 6 bases short, with 10 bases between. The germline V gene has CDR1 SGHDT and CDR2 YYEEEE. DNA of the CDR3: TGTGCCAGCAGCTTGACGGGGATCGCCGGGGAGCTGTTTTTT. This codes for CASSLTGIAGELFF.

The sample holds a few counts of this clone. The CDR3 sequence is CASTPGRGEYNEQFF. CDR3 bases: TGTGCCAGCACCCCCGGACGGGGGGAATACAATGAGCAGTTCTTC. This sequence joins TRBV9 and TRBJ2-1, with 7 bases fitting TRBD2. This CDR3 has 15 amino acids. Germline V gives CDR1 SGDLS, CDR2 YYNGEE. The trim removed 6 bases at V and 4 bases at J, leaving 10 bases unmatched.

The chain has TRBV5-1 and TRBJ1-3; 9 bases fit TRBD1. J lost 4 bases, V lost 4 bases, and 12 bases had no gene match. This CDR3 comprises 17 residues. CDR1 and CDR2 from the germline V gene are SGHRS and YFSETQ. CDR3 in DNA: TGCGCCAGCAGCATCACCGGGACAGGGATCGTCGGAAACACCATATATTTT. It is translated as CASSITGTGIVGNTIYF.